Sequencing of this T cell receptor (beta chain) was carried out in a study of OX40 agonist ivuxolimab in advanced cancers. Whole-study results and caveats: Expanded clones were, on average, more numerous in CD8+ T cells than in CD4+. Patients who responded partially at 0.1-3.0 mg/kg showed clonal expansion ranking among the lowest.

The V end was cut by 2 bases, the J end by 3 bases, with 8 bases between. The CDR3 sequence is 14 residues long. CDR1 and CDR2 (germline): ENHRY, SYGVKD. With baseline, cycle 4 day 1, and cycle 7 day 1 as timepoints, blood was sampled. About this clone: Its target is unknown.

Sequencing was performed with immunoSEQ multiplex PCR; in TCRdb, only in-frame clones are kept and a portion is missing. The repertoire holds 55,000 to 65,000 clones, with approximately 77% as singletons. The sample in question was CD4+ or CD8+ T cells sorted from blood, obtained in a trial of the OX40 agonist ivuxolimab. The rearrangement uses TRBV10-3 and TRBJ1-5, with no clear D. This clonotype was sampled from an adult with an advanced solid tumor such as melanoma, head and neck, liver or kidney cancer. In nucleotides, the CDR3 is TGTGCCATCAGTGAGACCGTAGACAATCAGCCCCAGCATTTT. Protein: CAISETVDNQPQHF.